This TCR beta chain was found in a study of T cells in Graves' hyperthyroidism and ophthalmopathy. RNA transcripts gave rise to amplified TCR beta CDR3 regions. In the first-round RT-PCR of the TCR CDR3, the HTBI primer set was used. TCRdb processed the multiplex PCR reads anew with MiXCR; each CDR3 protein has one entry. The profile shows around 560,000 distinct CDR3 sequences, roughly a sixth of them singletons. This clonotype was observed many times. The CDR3 runs to 12 residues. Germline CDR1 reads MNHEY; CDR2 reads SMNVEV (reference sequence). Trimming removed 6 bases from V and 8 bases from J, with 13 bases in between.

J is TRBJ1-2 and V is TRBV27; D is uncertain. This clonotype originated in a woman aged 18-29 years with Graves' hyperthyroidism. The sequenced material came from blood. In DNA form, the CDR3 reads TGTGCCAGCAGCGGATCTAACGGGGGCTACACCTTC. Its protein product is CASSGSNGGYTF.